This T cell receptor beta chain appears in the sequencing data of a study of identical twins. Study outcomes and limitations: Conclusions came from cross-sectional statistical analysis, not from following the same donors.

This clonotype appeared many times. Its antigen is undetermined. A universal primer site arose from template switching, and cDNA bore unique molecular identifiers. TCRdb processed the 5' RACE reads anew with MiXCR; each CDR3 protein has one entry. The table shows about 720,000 distinct CDR3 sequences, with around 8.3% occurring only once. The same sample was also used in a study of yellow fever vaccine responses in identical twins.

This receptor was obtained from a young woman in good health. Sequenced input: PBMCs.

Written as DNA, the CDR3 is TGCGCCAGCAGCTTTGGATCAGAGCCCCGGGCTGAGCAGTTCTTC. It codes for CASSFGSEPRAEQFF. The chain uses TRBV5-1 and TRBJ2-1; D not certain. Trimming pared 2 bases from V and 9 bases from J, leaving 18 bases between. The CDR3 has 15 amino acids. The V gene's germline CDR1 is SGHRS and CDR2 YFSETQ.